This T cell receptor (beta chain) stems from a study of T-cell reconstitution after alpha-beta-depleted transplantation in children. Germline trimming cut 0 bases from V and 5 bases from J; bases unmatched to any gene: 5. Germline V CDR1 and CDR2: MNHEY, SVGAGI. The CDR3 totals 15 residues. Unique molecular identifiers were used in preparing the TCRbeta library. Using its own MiXCR run on the PCR reads, TCRdb lists one record per CDR3 protein. The data show approximately 500,000 distinct CDR3 sequences, under 12% seen once. The V and J genes are TRBV6-5 and TRBJ2-3; 7 bases align to TRBD1. This material consisted of PBMCs, taken before TCRalphabeta/CD19-depleted stem cell transplant. This TCR came from a child under 10 years old with inherited bone marrow failure, due to receive a stem cell transplant. The CDR3 nucleotides are TGTGCCAGCAGTTACTCGAACCAGGGGGTAGATACGCAGTATTTT. It yields the protein CASSYSNQGVDTQYF.